This entry is about one T cell receptor (beta chain). Its target is not known. The library was made from cDNA and included unique molecular identifiers. Starting from approximately 0.95 to 9.8 million T cells, the study yielded about 500,000 cDNA molecules. MiXCR, run by TCRdb on the PCR reads, gives a single entry per CDR3 protein. The sample contains fewer than 850,000 distinct CDR3 sequences, 30% of which appear only once. This sample was taken from a study of post-analysis software for immune sequencing data. The wider study: Disease courses included relapsing-remitting, secondary progressive and progressive-relapsing multiple sclerosis.

Study-wide findings and caveats: With F measure, samples from one preparation batch clustered together strongly. A significant reduction in normalized Chao1 diversity was observed in multiple sclerosis patients versus controls.

The sequenced sample consisted of blood. The TCR was taken from a girl aged 10-17 years with multiple sclerosis.

The CDR3: CSVEELGNTEAFF. As DNA, the CDR3 is TGCAGCGTTGAGGAGCTTGGGAACACTGAAGCTTTCTTT. The chain links TRBV29-1 to TRBJ1-1, with unresolved D. Germline V CDR1 and CDR2: SQVTM, ANQGSEA. The CDR3 has 13 amino acids. V gave up 3 bases and J gave up 1 base, with 9 bases separating them.